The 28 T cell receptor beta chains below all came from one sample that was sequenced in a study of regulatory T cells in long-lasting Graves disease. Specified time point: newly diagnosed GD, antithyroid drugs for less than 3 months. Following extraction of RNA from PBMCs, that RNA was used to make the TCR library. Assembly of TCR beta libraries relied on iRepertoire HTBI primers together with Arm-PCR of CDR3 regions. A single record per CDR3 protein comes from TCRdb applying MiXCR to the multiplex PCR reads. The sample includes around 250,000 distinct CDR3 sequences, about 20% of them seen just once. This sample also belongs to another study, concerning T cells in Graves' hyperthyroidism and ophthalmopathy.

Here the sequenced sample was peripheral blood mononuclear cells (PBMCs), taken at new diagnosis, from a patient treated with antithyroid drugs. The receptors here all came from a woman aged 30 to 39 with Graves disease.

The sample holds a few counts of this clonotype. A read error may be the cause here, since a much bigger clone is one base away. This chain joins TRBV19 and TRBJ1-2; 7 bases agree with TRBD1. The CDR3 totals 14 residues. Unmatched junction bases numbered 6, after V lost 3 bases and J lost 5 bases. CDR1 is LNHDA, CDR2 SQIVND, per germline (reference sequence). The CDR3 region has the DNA TGTGCCAGTAGTATGACGGGGACAGTTTATGGCTACACCTTC. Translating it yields CASSMTGTVYGYTF.

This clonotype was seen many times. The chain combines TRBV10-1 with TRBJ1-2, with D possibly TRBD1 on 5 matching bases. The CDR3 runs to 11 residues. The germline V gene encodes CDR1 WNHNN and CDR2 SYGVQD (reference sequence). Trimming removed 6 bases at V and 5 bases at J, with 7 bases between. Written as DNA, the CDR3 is TGCGCCAGCAGGACAGCATATGGCTACACCTTC. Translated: CASRTAYGYTF.

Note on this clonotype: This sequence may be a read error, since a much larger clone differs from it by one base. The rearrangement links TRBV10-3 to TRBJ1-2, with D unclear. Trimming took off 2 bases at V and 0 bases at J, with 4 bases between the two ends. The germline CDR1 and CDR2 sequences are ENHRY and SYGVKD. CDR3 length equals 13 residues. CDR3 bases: TGTGCCATCAGTGAGCCTTCTAACTATGGCTACACCTTC. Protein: CAISEPSNYGYTF.

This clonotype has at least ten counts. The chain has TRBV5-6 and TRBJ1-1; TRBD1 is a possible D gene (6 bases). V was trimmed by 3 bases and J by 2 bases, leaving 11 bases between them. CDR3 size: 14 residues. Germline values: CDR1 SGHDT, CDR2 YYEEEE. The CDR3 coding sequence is TGTGCCAGCAGCTATCCTGGGGGCAACACTGAAGCTTTCTTT. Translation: CASSYPGGNTEAFF.

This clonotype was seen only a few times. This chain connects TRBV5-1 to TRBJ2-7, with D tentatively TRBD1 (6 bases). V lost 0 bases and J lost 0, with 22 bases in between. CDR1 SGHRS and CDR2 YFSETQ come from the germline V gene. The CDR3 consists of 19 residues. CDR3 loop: CASSLGPQNPGAASYEQYF. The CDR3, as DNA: TGCGCCAGCAGCTTGGGTCCACAAAACCCAGGGGCGGCCTCCTACGAGCAGTACTTC.

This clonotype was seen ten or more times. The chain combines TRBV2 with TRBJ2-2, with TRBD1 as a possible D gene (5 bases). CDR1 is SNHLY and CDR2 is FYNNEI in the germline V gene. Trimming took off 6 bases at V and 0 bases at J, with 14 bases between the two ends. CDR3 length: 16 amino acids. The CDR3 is CASSDPREANTGELFF. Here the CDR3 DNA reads TGTGCCAGCAGCGATCCCAGGGAAGCGAACACCGGGGAGCTGTTTTTT.

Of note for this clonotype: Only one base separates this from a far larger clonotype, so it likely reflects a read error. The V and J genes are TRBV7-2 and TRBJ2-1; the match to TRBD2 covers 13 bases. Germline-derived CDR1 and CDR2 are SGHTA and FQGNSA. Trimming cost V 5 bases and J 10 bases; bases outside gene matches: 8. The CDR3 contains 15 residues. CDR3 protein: CASSIGTSGAYEQFF. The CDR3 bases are TGTGCCAGCAGCATTGGGACTAGCGGGGCCTACGAGCAGTTCTTC.

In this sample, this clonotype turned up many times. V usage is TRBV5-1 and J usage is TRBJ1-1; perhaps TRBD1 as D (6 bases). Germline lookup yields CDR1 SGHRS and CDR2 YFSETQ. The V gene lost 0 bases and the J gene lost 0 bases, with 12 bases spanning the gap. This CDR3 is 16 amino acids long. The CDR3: CASSLAGQLMNTEAFF. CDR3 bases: TGCGCCAGCAGCTTGGCAGGACAGTTAATGAACACTGAAGCTTTCTTT.

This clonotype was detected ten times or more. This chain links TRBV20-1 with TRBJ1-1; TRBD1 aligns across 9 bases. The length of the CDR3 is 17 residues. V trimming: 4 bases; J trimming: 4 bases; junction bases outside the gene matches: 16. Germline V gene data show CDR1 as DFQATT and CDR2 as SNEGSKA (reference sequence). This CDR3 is CSATYRGPSSRGTEAFF. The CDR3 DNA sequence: TGCAGTGCTACATACAGGGGGCCCTCTTCGCGAGGCACTGAAGCTTTCTTT.

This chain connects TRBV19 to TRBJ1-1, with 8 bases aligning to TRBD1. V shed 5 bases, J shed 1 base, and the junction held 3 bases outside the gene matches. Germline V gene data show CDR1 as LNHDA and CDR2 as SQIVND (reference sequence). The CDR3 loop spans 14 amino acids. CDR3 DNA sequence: TGTGCCAGTAGTGACAGGGGCCCGAACACTGAAGCTTTCTTT. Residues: CASSDRGPNTEAFF. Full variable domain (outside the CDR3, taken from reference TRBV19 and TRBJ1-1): DGGITQSPKYLFRKEGQNVTLSCEQNLNHDAMYWYRQDPGQGLRLIYYSQIVNDFQKGDIAEGYSVSREKKESFPLTVTSAQKNPTAFYLCASSDRGPNTEAFFGQGTRLTVV.

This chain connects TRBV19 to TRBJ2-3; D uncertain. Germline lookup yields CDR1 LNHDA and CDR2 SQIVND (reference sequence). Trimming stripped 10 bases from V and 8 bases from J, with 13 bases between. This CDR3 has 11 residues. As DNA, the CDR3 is TGTGCCACTCGGGCCTCGGTTACGCAGTATTTT. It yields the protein CATRASVTQYF.

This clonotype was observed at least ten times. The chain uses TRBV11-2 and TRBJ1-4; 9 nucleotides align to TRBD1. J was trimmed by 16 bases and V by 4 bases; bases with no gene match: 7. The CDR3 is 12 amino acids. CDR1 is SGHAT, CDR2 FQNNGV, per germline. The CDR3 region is CASSSTGGDKFF. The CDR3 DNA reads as TGTGCCAGCAGCTCGACAGGGGGTGATAAGTTTTTT. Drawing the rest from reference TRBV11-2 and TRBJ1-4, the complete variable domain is EAGVAQSPRYKIIEKRQSVAFWCNPISGHATLYWYQQILGQGPKLLIQFQNNGVVDDSQLPKDRFSAERLKGVDSTLKIQPAKLEDSAVYLCASSSTGGDKFFGSGTQLSVL.

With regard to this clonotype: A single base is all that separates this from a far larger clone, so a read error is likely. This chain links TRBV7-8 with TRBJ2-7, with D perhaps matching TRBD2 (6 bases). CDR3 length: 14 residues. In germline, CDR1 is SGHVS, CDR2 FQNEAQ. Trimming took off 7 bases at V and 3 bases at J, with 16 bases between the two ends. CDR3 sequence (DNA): TGTGCCAGCAAACCTGGGGGGACTCGCTACGAGCAGTACTTC. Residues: CASKPGGTRYEQYF.

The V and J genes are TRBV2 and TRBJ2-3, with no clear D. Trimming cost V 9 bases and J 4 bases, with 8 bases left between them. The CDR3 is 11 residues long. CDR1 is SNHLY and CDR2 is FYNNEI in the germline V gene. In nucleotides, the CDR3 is TGTGCCAGTGCGGTGGCAGATACGCAGTATTTT. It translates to CASAVADTQYF.

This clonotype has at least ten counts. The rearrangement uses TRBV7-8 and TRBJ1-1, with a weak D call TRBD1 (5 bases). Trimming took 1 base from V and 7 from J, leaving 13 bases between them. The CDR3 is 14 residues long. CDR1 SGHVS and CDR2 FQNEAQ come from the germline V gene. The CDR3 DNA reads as TGTGCCAGCAGCTTAGAGGTCGGGGGTGATGAAGCTTTCTTT. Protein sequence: CASSLEVGGDEAFF.

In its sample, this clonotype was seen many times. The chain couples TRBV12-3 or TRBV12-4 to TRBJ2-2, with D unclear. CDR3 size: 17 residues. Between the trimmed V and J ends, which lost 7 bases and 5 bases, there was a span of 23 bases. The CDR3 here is CASIYLLNPGRTGELFF. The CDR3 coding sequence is TGTGCCAGCATCTACCTCCTTAATCCCGGTAGGACCGGGGAGCTGTTTTTT.

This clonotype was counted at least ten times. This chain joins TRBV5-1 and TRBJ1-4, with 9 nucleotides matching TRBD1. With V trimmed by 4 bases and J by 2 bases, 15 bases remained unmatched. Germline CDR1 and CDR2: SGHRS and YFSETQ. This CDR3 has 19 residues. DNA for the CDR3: TGCGCCAGCAGCCCGGACCCGGGACAGGGTCTTCGGACTAATGAAAAACTGTTTTTT. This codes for CASSPDPGQGLRTNEKLFF.

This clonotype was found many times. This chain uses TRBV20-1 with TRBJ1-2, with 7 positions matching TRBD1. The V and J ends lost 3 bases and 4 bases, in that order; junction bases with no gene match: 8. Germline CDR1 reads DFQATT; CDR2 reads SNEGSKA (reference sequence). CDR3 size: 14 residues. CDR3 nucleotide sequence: TGCAGTGCTAGCGGGGACAGCAAATTCTATGGCTACACCTTC. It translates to CSASGDSKFYGYTF.

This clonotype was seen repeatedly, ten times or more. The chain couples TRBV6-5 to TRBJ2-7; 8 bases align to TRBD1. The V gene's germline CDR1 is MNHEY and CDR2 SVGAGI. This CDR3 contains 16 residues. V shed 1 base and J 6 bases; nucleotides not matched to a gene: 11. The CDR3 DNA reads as TGTGCCAGCAGTTACTACTTTACGGACAGGGTCGGCGAGCAGTACTTC. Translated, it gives CASSYYFTDRVGEQYF.

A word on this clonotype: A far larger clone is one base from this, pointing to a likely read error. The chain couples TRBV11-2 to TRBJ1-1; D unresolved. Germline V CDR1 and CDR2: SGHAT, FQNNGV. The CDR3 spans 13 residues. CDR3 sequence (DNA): TGTGCCAGCAGCCGTGGACCGAACACTGAAGCTTCCTTT. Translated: CASSRGPNTEASF.

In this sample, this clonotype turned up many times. This chain's CDR3 is CASSADPGQYTGELFF. The CDR3 DNA reads as TGTGCCAGCAGCGCCGACCCGGGACAATACACCGGGGAGCTGTTTTTT. The chain has TRBV9 and TRBJ2-2, with a possible D match to TRBD1 (6 bases). Trimming pared 3 bases from V and 3 bases from J, leaving 15 bases between. This CDR3 spans 16 amino acids. CDR1 and CDR2 from the germline V gene are SGDLS and YYNGEE.

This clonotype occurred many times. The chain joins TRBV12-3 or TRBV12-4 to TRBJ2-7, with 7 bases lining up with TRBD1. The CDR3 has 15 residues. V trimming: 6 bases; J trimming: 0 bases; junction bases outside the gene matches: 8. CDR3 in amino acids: CASSPPGTASYEQYF. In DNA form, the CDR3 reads TGTGCCAGCAGCCCCCCCGGGACAGCCTCCTACGAGCAGTACTTC.

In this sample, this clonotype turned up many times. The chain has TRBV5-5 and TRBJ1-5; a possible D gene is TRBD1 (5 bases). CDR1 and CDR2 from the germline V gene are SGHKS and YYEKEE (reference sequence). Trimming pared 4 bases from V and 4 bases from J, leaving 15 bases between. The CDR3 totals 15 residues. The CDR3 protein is CASSRAQAQNQPQHF. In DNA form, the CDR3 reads TGTGCCAGCAGCAGGGCACAGGCGCAGAATCAGCCCCAGCATTTT.

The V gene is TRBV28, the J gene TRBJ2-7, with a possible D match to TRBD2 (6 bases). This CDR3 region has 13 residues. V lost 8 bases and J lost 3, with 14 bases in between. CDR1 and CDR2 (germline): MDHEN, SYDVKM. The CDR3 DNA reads TGTGCCAGCCGGGGACTTTTCCACTACGAGCAGTACTTC. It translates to CASRGLFHYEQYF.

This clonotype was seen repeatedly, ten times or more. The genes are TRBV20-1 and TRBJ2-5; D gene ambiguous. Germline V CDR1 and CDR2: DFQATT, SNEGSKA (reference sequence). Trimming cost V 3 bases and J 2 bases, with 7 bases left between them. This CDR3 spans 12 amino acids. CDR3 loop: CSASIQQETQYF. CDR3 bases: TGCAGTGCTAGTATTCAACAAGAGACCCAGTACTTC.

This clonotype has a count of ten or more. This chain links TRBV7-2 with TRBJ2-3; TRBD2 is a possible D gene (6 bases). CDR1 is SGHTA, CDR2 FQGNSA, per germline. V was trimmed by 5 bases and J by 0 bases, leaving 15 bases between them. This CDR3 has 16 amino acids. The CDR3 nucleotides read TGTGCCAGCAGCACGGGCTCGGGACTTAGCACAGATACGCAGTATTTT. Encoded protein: CASSTGSGLSTDTQYF. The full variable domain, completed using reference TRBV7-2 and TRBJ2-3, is GAGVSQSPSNKVTEKGKDVELRCDPISGHTALYWYRQSLGQGLEFLIYFQGNSAPDKSGLPSDRFSAERTGGSVSTLTIQRTQQEDSAVYLCASSTGSGLSTDTQYFGPGTRLTVL.

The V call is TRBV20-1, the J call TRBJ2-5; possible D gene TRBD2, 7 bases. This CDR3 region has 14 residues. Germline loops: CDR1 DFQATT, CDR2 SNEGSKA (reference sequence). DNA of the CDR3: TGCAGCACCGCCCGGCGGGGGCCCTACAATGAGCAGTACTTC. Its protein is CSTARRGPYNEQYF.

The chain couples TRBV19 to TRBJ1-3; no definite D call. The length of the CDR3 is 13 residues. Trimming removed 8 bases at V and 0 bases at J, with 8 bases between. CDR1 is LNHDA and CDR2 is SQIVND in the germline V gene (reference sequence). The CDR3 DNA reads TGTGCCAGTGGCCTGTTCTCTGGAAACACCATATATTTT. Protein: CASGLFSGNTIYF.